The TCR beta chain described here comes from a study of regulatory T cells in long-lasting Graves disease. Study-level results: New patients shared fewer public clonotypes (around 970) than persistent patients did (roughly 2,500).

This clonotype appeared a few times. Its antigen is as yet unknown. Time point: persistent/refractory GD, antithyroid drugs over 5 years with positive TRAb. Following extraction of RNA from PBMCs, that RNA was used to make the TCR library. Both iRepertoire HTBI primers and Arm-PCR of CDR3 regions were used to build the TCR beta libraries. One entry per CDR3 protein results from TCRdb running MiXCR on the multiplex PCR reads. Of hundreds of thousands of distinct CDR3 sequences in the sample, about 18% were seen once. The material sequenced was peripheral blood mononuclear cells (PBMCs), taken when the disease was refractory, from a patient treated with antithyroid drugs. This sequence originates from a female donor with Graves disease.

CDR3 DNA: TGCGCCAGCAGCCGTAGCGGGACTAACACCGGGGAGCTGTTTTTT. Translated, it gives CASSRSGTNTGELFF. The chain has TRBV5-1 and TRBJ2-2; 8 nucleotides line up with TRBD2. CDR1 is SGHRS and CDR2 is YFSETQ in the germline V gene. The length of the CDR3 is 15 residues. J lost 2 bases, V lost 4 bases, and 4 bases had no gene match.